This paragraph covers one TCR beta chain sequence. The source of the sample is a study of blood T cell repertoires in COVID-19. In the authors' workflow: Estimation of nucleated cell counts relied on the amplification of reference gene primers. Clones were sequenced by immunoSEQ multiplex PCR, and TCRdb holds only the in-frame ones, with some missing. The V and J calls and the clone size are those of that table, but D and trimming were determined from the DNA. Of 230,000 or so clones in the sample, roughly 90% are singletons; the top ten hold roughly 2.8%. V lost 5 bases to trimming and J lost 1 base; unmatched junction nucleotides: 8. The CDR3 covers 17 residues. CDR1 is MNHEY and CDR2 is SVGEGT in the germline V gene. Recruitment covered about two dozen US areas and drew participants whose ages spanned about 18 to 100 years. In assigning cohorts, the study relied on participant-reported clinical history.

The J gene is TRBJ2-2, the V gene TRBV6-2 or TRBV6-3; the match to TRBD2 covers 9 bases. Sequencing was carried out using PBMCs or T cells enriched from blood (not recorded which). This TCR was sampled from a woman in her thirties who had recovered from COVID-19. This CDR3 reads CASSHGLAGRNTGELFF. CDR3 in DNA: TGTGCCAGCAGTCACGGTCTAGCGGGGAGGAACACCGGGGAGCTGTTTTTT.